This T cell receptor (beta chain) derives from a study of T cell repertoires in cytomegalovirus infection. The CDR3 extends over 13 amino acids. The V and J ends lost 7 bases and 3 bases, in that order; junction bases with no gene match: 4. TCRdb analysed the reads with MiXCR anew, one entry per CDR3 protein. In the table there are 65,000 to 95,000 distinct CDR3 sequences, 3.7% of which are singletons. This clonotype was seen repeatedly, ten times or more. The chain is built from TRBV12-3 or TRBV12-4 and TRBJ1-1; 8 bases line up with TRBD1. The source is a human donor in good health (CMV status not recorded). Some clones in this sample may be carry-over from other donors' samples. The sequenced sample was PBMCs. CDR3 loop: CASKQGGDTEAFF. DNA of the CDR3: TGTGCCAGCAAACAGGGGGGAGACACTGAAGCTTTCTTT.